The 3 T cell receptor beta chains below were found in one sample sequenced in a study of T cell responses to AZD1222 COVID-19 vaccine. Profiling relied on immunoSEQ multiplex PCR, and the TCRdb table lists in-frame clones only, not all of them. This table holds 120,000 or so clones, around 90% found once. The sample in question was peripheral blood, obtained on day 0 of AZD1222 vaccination. Receptors were obtained from an adult in good health.

The chain couples TRBV9 to TRBJ2-1; TRBD1 aligns across 8 bases. The CDR3 totals 15 residues. V trimming: 4 bases; J trimming: 9 bases; junction bases outside the gene matches: 12. Germline V gene sequence: CDR1 SGDLS, CDR2 YYNGEE. This chain's CDR3 is CASSLTGTGWGEQFF. As DNA, the CDR3 is TGTGCCAGCAGCCTGACCGGGACAGGCTGGGGTGAGCAGTTCTTC.

In nucleotides, the CDR3 is TGTGCCGGGAAAGTCGGTCTACCCGATTTGACAGATACGCAGTATTTT. As protein: CAGKVGLPDLTDTQYF. The chain joins TRBV6-4 to TRBJ2-3; D gene ambiguous. The germline CDR1 and CDR2 sequences are MRHNA and SNTAGT. This CDR3 has 16 residues. Trimming left V 11 bases short and J 3 bases short, with 24 bases between.

The chain links TRBV7-8 to TRBJ1-5; 8 bases align to TRBD1. This CDR3 has 14 amino acids. Germline CDR1 reads SGHVS; CDR2 reads FQNEAQ. V shed 5 bases and J 10 bases; nucleotides not matched to a gene: 10. The CDR3 reads CASSPQGAPFPQHF. Written as DNA, the CDR3 is TGTGCCAGCAGCCCCCAGGGGGCCCCTTTTCCCCAGCATTTT.